This is a list of T cell receptor beta chains from one sample in a study of OX40 agonist ivuxolimab in advanced cancers. Profiled with immunoSEQ multiplex PCR; TCRdb holds only in-frame clones, not every one. The sample has more than 60,000 clones, 70% to 90% seen once. The material sequenced was CD4+ or CD8+ T cells sorted from blood, taken in a trial of the OX40 agonist ivuxolimab. The source of these receptors is an adult with an advanced solid tumor such as melanoma, head and neck, liver or kidney cancer. CDR3s include the opening cysteine and the closing phenylalanine or tryptophan. D genes are given only for firm matches. A clone size is listed for some rows: how often the clone was seen (once, few, many), or a class if it is expanded.

D | size | J | V | CDR3 | DNA
NA | NA | TRBJ1-2 | TRBV7-8 | CASSLVGGPGGYTF | TGTGCCAGCAGCTTAGTCGGGGGGCCAGGCGGCTACACCTTC
TRBD1 | NA | TRBJ2-1 | TRBV11-3 | CASSPTGDEQFF | TGTGCCAGCAGCCCGACAGGGGATGAGCAGTTCTTC
NA | NA | TRBJ1-6 | TRBV7-9 | CASSARGGGNSPLHF | TGTGCCAGCAGCGCCCGGGGGGGAGGCAATTCACCCCTCCACTTT
TRBD2 | NA | TRBJ2-5 | TRBV10-2 | CASRTSGKETQYF | TGCGCCAGCCGGACTAGCGGGAAAGAGACCCAGTACTTC
NA | NA | TRBJ1-3 | TRBV10-3 | CAISDEGKGRNTIYF | TGTGCCATCAGTGATGAGGGGAAGGGCCGAAACACCATATATTTT
TRBD1 | NA | TRBJ1-5 | TRBV28 | CASSSQTGRQPQHF | TGTGCCAGCAGTTCCCAGACAGGGCGTCAGCCCCAGCATTTT
NA | NA | TRBJ2-6 | TRBV7-2 | CASSLDRRSGANVLTF | TGTGCCAGCAGCTTGGACAGACGCTCTGGGGCCAACGTCCTGACTTTC
TRBD1 | NA | TRBJ1-1 | TRBV18 | CASSPLTGGGSTEAFF | TGTGCCAGCTCACCACTAACAGGGGGCGGTAGCACTGAAGCTTTCTTT
TRBD1 | NA | TRBJ1-2 | TRBV7-2 | CASSIAGTGAIYGYTF | TGTGCCAGCAGCATAGCCGGGACAGGGGCGATCTATGGCTACACCTTC
TRBD1 | NA | TRBJ2-1 | TRBV28 | CATHASQGQGNNEQFF | TGTGCCACCCACGCGAGTCAGGGACAGGGTAACAATGAGCAGTTCTTC
NA | NA | TRBJ1-6 | TRBV5-1 | CASSESYNSPLHF | TGCGCCAGCAGCGAATCCTATAATTCACCCCTCCACTTT
NA | NA | TRBJ2-5 | TRBV11-2 | CASSLDDWGRETQYF | TGTGCCAGCAGCTTAGATGACTGGGGGCGAGAGACCCAGTACTTC
NA | once | TRBJ2-5 | TRBV7-9 | CASSFYRVEETQYF | TGTGCCAGCAGCTTTTACAGGGTTGAAGAGACCCAGTACTTC
NA | NA | TRBJ1-2 | TRBV27 | CASSPRVTLSGYTF | TGTGCCAGCAGTCCTCGGGTTACCTTAAGTGGCTACACCTTC
TRBD2 | NA | TRBJ2-1 | TRBV11-2 | CASSWLAVNNEQFF | TGTGCCAGCAGCTGGCTAGCGGTAAACAATGAGCAGTTCTTC
TRBD2 | NA | TRBJ2-3 | TRBV28 | CASSLGGAFVSDTQYF | TGTGCCAGCAGTTTGGGAGGGGCGTTCGTTTCAGATACGCAGTATTTT
NA | NA | TRBJ1-2 | TRBV9 | CASSFSGTGYTF | TGTGCCAGCAGCTTCTCAGGGACTGGCTACACCTTC
TRBD2 | NA | TRBJ2-1 | TRBV27 | CASSLSTGGPYEQFF | TGTGCCAGCAGTTTATCAACGGGAGGGCCCTATGAGCAGTTCTTC
NA | NA | TRBJ1-5 | TRBV27 | CASSGTTYINQPQHF | TGTGCCAGCTCCGGGACAACTTATATCAATCAGCCCCAGCATTTT
NA | few | TRBJ2-1 | TRBV5-1 | CASSLSVNLLSYNEQFF | TGCGCCAGCAGCTTGTCGGTAAACCTCCTCTCCTACAATGAGCAGTTCTTC
NA | once | TRBJ2-1 | TRBV7-2 | CASSLAGLAYNEQFF | TGTGCCAGCAGCTTAGCGGGTCTAGCATACAATGAGCAGTTCTTC
NA | NA | TRBJ2-3 | TRBV7-3 | CASSLRGNTDTQYF | TGTGCCAGCAGCTTACGCGGGAACACAGATACGCAGTATTTT
NA | NA | TRBJ2-3 | TRBV5-4 | CASSSNTDTQYF | TGTGCCAGCAGCTCAAACACAGATACGCAGTATTTT
TRBD2 | NA | TRBJ2-7 | TRBV4-1 | CASSQDIVGTSGTYEQYF | TGCGCCAGCAGCCAAGATATCGTAGGGACTAGCGGCACCTACGAGCAGTACTTC
NA | NA | TRBJ2-2 | TRBV4-2 | CASSQEARRAGELFF | TGTGCCAGCAGCCAAGAGGCCCGTAGGGCCGGGGAGCTGTTTTTT
NA | NA | TRBJ2-1 | TRBV2 | CASRDSYNEQFF | TGTGCCAGCAGGGACTCCTACAATGAGCAGTTCTTC
TRBD1 | NA | TRBJ2-5 | TRBV7-7 | CASSSAGTAIGTQYF | TGTGCTAGCAGCTCCGCCGGGACAGCGATTGGGACCCAGTACTTC
NA | NA | TRBJ1-1 | TRBV29-1 | CSVGMGGWGTEAFF | TGCAGCGTTGGAATGGGGGGTTGGGGGACTGAAGCTTTCTTT
NA | once | TRBJ2-5 | TRBV29-1 | CSVEVGGRQETQYF | TGCAGCGTTGAAGTGGGGGGCAGGCAAGAGACCCAGTACTTC
NA | NA | TRBJ2-7 | TRBV7-2 | CASSLGGPREQYF | TGTGCCAGCAGCTTAGGAGGGCCGAGGGAGCAGTACTTC
TRBD1 | once | TRBJ1-1 | TRBV7-2 | CASSLGTGLNTEAFF | TGTGCCAGCAGCTTAGGGACAGGGTTGAACACTGAAGCTTTCTTT
TRBD1 | few | TRBJ1-4 | TRBV4-1 | CASSLGTDPTNEKLFF | TGCGCCAGCAGTTTGGGGACAGATCCAACTAATGAAAAACTGTTTTTT
TRBD2 | NA | TRBJ2-1 | TRBV9 | CASSVLAETYNEQFF | TGTGCCAGCAGCGTACTAGCGGAGACCTACAATGAGCAGTTCTTC